This T cell receptor beta chain was identified during a study of blood T cells in healthy people across ages. Isolating PBMCs gave at least 6 million of these cells per sample. Primed by a sample-barcoded 5' primer and a J-beta primer mix, a second PCR proceeded for about 6 to 12 cycles. TCRdb re-called the 5' RACE reads with MiXCR, one entry per CDR3 protein. This sample carries 750,000 or so distinct CDR3 sequences, more than 20% of them seen once, and the ten largest clones take 9% to 9.5%. This clonotype was recorded many times. In germline, CDR1 is LGHNA, CDR2 YNFKEQ. The CDR3 spans 13 residues. The germline V and J ends were trimmed by 4 bases and 5 bases, with 9 bases remaining between them. This same sample was also part of a study on T cells of mothers and their children.

The genes are TRBV4-2 and TRBJ2-1; unclear D gene. The sample consisted of blood. This clonotype was obtained from a boy between 10 and 17 years old in good health. CDR3 residues: CASSLGGHNEQFF. DNA for the CDR3: TGTGCCAGCAGCCTTGGTGGGCACAATGAGCAGTTCTTC.